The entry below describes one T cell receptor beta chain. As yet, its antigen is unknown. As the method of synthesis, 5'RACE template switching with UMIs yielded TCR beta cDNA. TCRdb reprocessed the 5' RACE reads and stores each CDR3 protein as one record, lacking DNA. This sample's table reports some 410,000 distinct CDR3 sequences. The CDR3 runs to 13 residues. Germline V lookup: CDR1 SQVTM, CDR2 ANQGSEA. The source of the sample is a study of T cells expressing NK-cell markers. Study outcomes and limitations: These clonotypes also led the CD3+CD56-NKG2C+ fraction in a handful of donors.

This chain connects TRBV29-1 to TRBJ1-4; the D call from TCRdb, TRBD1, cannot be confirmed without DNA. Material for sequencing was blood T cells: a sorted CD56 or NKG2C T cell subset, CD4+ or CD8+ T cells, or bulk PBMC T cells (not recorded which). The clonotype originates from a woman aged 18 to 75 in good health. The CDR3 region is CSVRDSRNEKLFF.